Described below is a single TCR beta chain sequence and its context. It lacks a known antigen. No qualities accompany the bases; no much larger clone lies one base away. CDR1 SGHTA and CDR2 FQGTGA are derived from the germline V gene. There are 16 amino acids in the CDR3, from cysteine to phenylalanine inclusive. Just the 48-base CDR3 DNA is kept, in frame starting at base 1. Relative to germline, V is missing 6 bases and J is missing 9 bases, with 16 bases of the junction outside any gene match. At one collaborating source in Seattle, patients were enrolled during active infection and were followed longitudinally through the course of disease. Whole blood was collected in K2EDTA tubes by collaborating institutions according to the institutions' own protocols. For TCRbeta analysis, collaborators shipped samples as frozen whole blood, isolated PBMCs, or DNA extracted from either of those sample types.

The data were obtained in a study of blood T cell repertoires in COVID-19 (dated by TCRdb to the early 2020s). Background for the entire study: The collaborator samples originated in the United States, Italy and Spain and spanned the acute and convalescent phases of COVID-19. The material from the prospective study consisted of cDNA or gDNA derived from T cells, B-cell-depleted T cells, or PBMCs. Subjects who had been exposed to COVID-19, were actively infected with it, or had recovered from it provided the deeply sampled blood TCRbeta repertoires that made up the dataset. The repertoires were made available in a free public database intended to serve as a resource for research on the immune response to SARS-CoV-2. Samples were obtained from the ongoing ImmuneRACE study (first 160 participants) and from over 1,000 subjects provided by 6 global collaborators. The sample metadata nearly always contained a de-identified subject ID, COVID-19 status, age in years and sex. Where available, HLA class I and class II types were obtained from metadata supplied by the sample provider rather than from assay-based typing.

The study at large found these results: How much clinical and demographic metadata was included differed by source and by participant, and the metadata was provided uncurated.

TCRbeta CDR3 regions were amplified from genomic DNA using the immunoSEQ Assay, a bias-controlled multiplex PCR. As for how the authors treated the data: The number of nucleated cells in each sample was estimated from the amplification of reference gene primers within the assay. To quantify the absolute abundance of each unique TCRbeta CDR3 rearrangement, sequence reads were collapsed and filtered. For each sample, productive Simpson clonality was calculated as the square root of Simpson's diversity index over productive rearrangements. As stored in TCRdb, this immuneACCESS dataset retains in-frame rearrangements with V and J assigned. A fraction of the clones does not appear; measured against another copy, unresolved V genes explain less than half of the discrepancy, and the remainder lacks a known reason. The V and J calls and clone size were taken over from that table, and D and trimming were inferred from the DNA. In this sample the table shows over 150,000 clones, roughly 81% of which occur a single time. The ten largest make up 8% to 9% of the sample.

The sequence joins TRBV7-3 to TRBJ2-1; TRBD2 aligns with 8 central bases. Source material: peripheral blood. The TCR originated in a woman aged 55-70 years with COVID-19, enrolled during active disease. In nucleotides, the sequence is TGTGCCAGCAGTCGTAGAAGCGGGGGAGAGGTTATTGAGCAGTTCTTC. This yields the protein CASSRRSGGEVIEQFF.